These 32 T cell receptor beta chains originate from one sample sequenced in a study of shared clonotypes between healthy human individuals. Profiling relied on immunoSEQ multiplex PCR, and the TCRdb table lists in-frame clones only, not all of them. The sample lists around 2.1 million clones, around 95% occurring once. The sample comprised naive CD4+ T cells sorted from blood. Regarding subset: CD45RA+ positively selected. The receptors stem from a man younger than 35 in good health.

The chain joins TRBV7-9 to TRBJ2-3; 7 positions match TRBD2. V lost 5 bases to trimming and J lost 2 bases; unmatched junction nucleotides: 7. This CDR3 has 15 residues. Germline V gives CDR1 SEHNR, CDR2 FQNEAQ (reference sequence). The CDR3 protein is CASSRLKRDTDTQYF. The CDR3 DNA sequence: TGTGCCAGCAGCCGACTAAAGCGGGACACAGATACGCAGTATTTT.

The sample holds one count of this clone. Distinct nucleotide sequences in the sample also encode this CDR3. CDR3 in amino acids: CSVERKETQYF. In nucleotides, the CDR3 is TGCAGCGTTGAACGAAAAGAGACCCAGTACTTC. The chain links TRBV29-1 to TRBJ2-5; no clear D. The V end lost 2 bases, the J end lost 3 bases, and 4 bases lay between the germline ends. Germline assignment: CDR1 SQVTM and CDR2 ANQGSEA. The CDR3 loop spans 11 amino acids.

The genes are TRBV6-5 and TRBJ1-2, with 11 positions matching TRBD1. The CDR3 contains 14 residues. The ends lost 7 bases at V and 7 bases at J; junction bases unmatched: 8. From germline, CDR1 is MNHEY and CDR2 SVGAGI. CDR3 DNA sequence: TGTGCCAGCACCTTCGGACAGGGGGCGTCTGGCTACACCTTC. This translates into CASTFGQGASGYTF.

The genes are TRBV6-1 and TRBJ2-5, with D perhaps matching TRBD2 (6 bases). From germline, CDR1 is MNHNS and CDR2 SASEGT. CDR3 length equals 16 residues. Between the trimmed V and J ends, which lost 1 base and 5 bases, there was a span of 17 bases. CDR3 loop: CASSEVWWTSGETQYF. In DNA form, the CDR3 reads TGTGCCAGCAGTGAAGTTTGGTGGACCAGCGGGGAGACCCAGTACTTC.

The J gene is TRBJ2-5, the V gene TRBV2, with 7 bases fitting TRBD2. The CDR3 spans 13 residues. Germline V CDR1 and CDR2: SNHLY, FYNNEI. With V trimmed by 8 bases and J by 0 bases, 3 bases remained unmatched. CDR3 nucleotide sequence: TGTGCCAGCGGAGGGACTAACCAAGAGACCCAGTACTTC. It yields the protein CASGGTNQETQYF.

V gene TRBV4-3 combines with J gene TRBJ2-7, with TRBD2 as a possible D gene (6 bases). CDR3 size: 17 residues. Germline values: CDR1 LGHNA, CDR2 YSLEER. The V end lost 3 bases, the J end lost 3 bases, and 21 bases lay between the germline ends. CDR3 nucleotides: TGCGCCAGCAGCCATAACACCCAGGGCGGAGGGATCTACGAGCAGTACTTC. The encoded protein is CASSHNTQGGGIYEQYF.

CDR3 sequence reads: CSVARGAYEQYF. DNA of the CDR3: TGCAGCGTTGCGCGGGGGGCCTACGAGCAGTACTTC. The chain combines TRBV29-1 with TRBJ2-7; the match to TRBD2 covers 8 bases. V lost 4 bases to trimming and J lost 2 bases; unmatched junction nucleotides: 1. The CDR3 sequence is 12 residues long. CDR1 and CDR2 (germline): SQVTM, ANQGSEA.

This clone was recorded once. V is TRBV2 and J is TRBJ1-1; D remains unclear. Germline loops: CDR1 SNHLY, CDR2 FYNNEI. V was clipped by 4 bases and J by 0 bases, with 9 bases between them. There are 14 residues in the CDR3. DNA of the CDR3: TGTGCCAGCAGTGCGTGGGGAATGAACACTGAAGCTTTCTTT. Encoded protein: CASSAWGMNTEAFF. Together with reference TRBV2 and TRBJ1-1, the CDR3 gives the full variable domain: EPEVTQTPSHQVTQMGQEVILRCVPISNHLYFYWYRQILGQKVEFLVSFYNNEISEKSEIFDDQFSVERPDGSNFTLKIRSTKLEDSAMYFCASSAWGMNTEAFFGQGTRLTVV.

A few counts support this clone. The DNA of the CDR3 is TGTGCGACGAATAGCGTAGCCAAAAACATTCAGTACTTC. It encodes CATNSVAKNIQYF. This sequence joins TRBV6-1 and TRBJ2-4; tentatively, D is TRBD2 (5 bases). Germline V gives CDR1 MNHNS, CDR2 SASEGT. The CDR3 contains 13 residues.

The rearrangement uses TRBV5-6 and TRBJ2-7; D possibly corresponds to TRBD1 (7 bases). This CDR3 is 13 amino acids long. CDR1 and CDR2 from the germline V gene are SGHDT and YYEEEE. Trimming stripped 7 bases from V and 6 bases from J, with 17 bases between. The CDR3 nucleotides read TGTGCCAGCCTAACAGGGCAGGGGGGCGAGCAGTACTTC. Amino acid sequence: CASLTGQGGEQYF.

V gene TRBV18 combines with J gene TRBJ2-5; D is perhaps TRBD2 (6 bases). This CDR3 contains 15 residues. Germline V gene sequence: CDR1 KGHSH, CDR2 LQKENI. Trimming left V 2 bases short and J 5 bases short, with 15 bases between. For the CDR3, the DNA is TGTGCCAGCTCACCATTCGGGGCTGGAGGGGAGACCCAGTACTTC. Its translation is CASSPFGAGGETQYF.

This clone appeared a few times. Other DNA sequences from this sample encode an identical CDR3 as well. This chain uses TRBV6-6 with TRBJ2-7, with D unclear. The CDR3 is made up of 11 amino acids. Trimming removed 5 bases from V and 3 bases from J, with 5 bases in between. Germline CDR1 and CDR2: MNHNY and SVGAGI (reference sequence). CDR3 amino acids: CASSPLYEQYF. The CDR3 DNA is TGTGCCAGCAGTCCCCTCTACGAGCAGTACTTC.

The J gene is TRBJ1-1, the V gene TRBV4-1; tentative D call: TRBD1 (5 bases). Germline lookup yields CDR1 MGHRA and CDR2 YSYEKL. The V end lost 4 bases, the J end lost 6 bases, and 18 bases lay between the germline ends. The CDR3 runs 15 residues. The CDR3 bases are TGCGCCAGCAGCCGGGGGGAATCCCTGGGGTCTGAAGCTTTCTTT. This translates into CASSRGESLGSEAFF.

V gene TRBV7-9 combines with J gene TRBJ2-2, with 9 bases matching TRBD2. Losses at the gene ends were 2 bases for V and 7 bases for J; bases not matched to a gene: 5. Looked up from germline, CDR1 is SEHNR and CDR2 is FQNEAQ (reference sequence). This CDR3 is built from 15 residues. The CDR3 loop is CASSLKREEIGELFF. The CDR3, as DNA: TGTGCCAGCAGCTTAAAGCGGGAGGAGATCGGGGAGCTGTTTTTT. The full variable domain, its missing parts supplied by reference TRBV7-9 and TRBJ2-2, is DTGVSQNPRHKITKRGQNVTFRCDPISEHNRLYWYRQTLGQGPEFLTYFQNEAQLEKSRLLSDRFSAERPKGSFSTLEIQRTEQGDSAMYLCASSLKREEIGELFFGEGSRLTVL.

V usage is TRBV6-5 and J usage is TRBJ1-2; possibly TRBD1 for D (5 bases). The CDR3 is 14 residues long. CDR1 is MNHEY and CDR2 is SVGAGI in the germline V gene. Trimming left V 6 bases short and J 4 bases short, with 15 bases between. The CDR3, as DNA: TGTGCCAGCAGAGGGGACCACAGCTCCTATGGCTACACCTTC. Translating it yields CASRGDHSSYGYTF.

The V call is TRBV10-2, the J call TRBJ2-1, with TRBD2 identical over 10 bases. V lost 8 bases, J lost 3 bases, and 13 bases stayed unmatched. The CDR3 runs 17 residues. Looked up from germline, CDR1 is WSHSY and CDR2 is SAAADI. The CDR3 spells CASDGRSGTSVYNEQFF. The CDR3 bases are TGCGCCAGCGACGGTCGGTCGGGGACTAGCGTCTACAATGAGCAGTTCTTC.

Worth noting for this clone: Other DNA sequences in this sample translate to the same CDR3. The genes are TRBV6-6 and TRBJ1-1; D not certain. CDR1 and CDR2 (germline): MNHNY, SVGAGI (reference sequence). This CDR3 is 13 amino acids long. Trimming stripped 5 bases from V and 1 base from J, with 8 bases between. CDR3 amino acids: CASSTPENTEAFF. In DNA form, the CDR3 reads TGTGCCAGCAGTACCCCAGAGAACACTGAAGCTTTCTTT.

Here the CDR3 reads CASSQVCEGGYEQYF. DNA for the CDR3: TGCGCCAGCAGTCAAGTCTGCGAGGGGGGTTACGAGCAGTACTTC. The chain recombines TRBV23-1 with TRBJ2-7; D might be TRBD1 or TRBD2, each matching 6 bases. TRBV23-1 is known as an ORF, though its function is uncertain. This CDR3 is built from 15 residues. The V and J ends lost 2 bases and 4 bases respectively, with 15 bases between them.

The genes are TRBV6-5 and TRBJ1-1; a possible D gene is TRBD1 (6 bases). The germline V gene encodes CDR1 MNHEY and CDR2 SVGAGI. This CDR3 has 15 amino acids. V was pared by 6 bases and J by 4 bases, with 18 bases between. Here the CDR3 reads CASSVAGGQGTEAFF. CDR3 DNA sequence: TGTGCCAGCAGCGTAGCTGGGGGCCAGGGCACTGAAGCTTTCTTT.

As to this clone: This sample includes further DNA sequences coding for the same CDR3. This chain connects TRBV6-6 to TRBJ1-6; tentative D call: TRBD1 (5 bases). CDR3 length equals 14 residues. The germline V and J ends were trimmed by 4 bases and 7 bases, with 11 bases remaining between them. Per the germline V gene, CDR1 is MNHNY and CDR2 is SVGAGI (reference sequence). In nucleotides, the CDR3 is TGTGCCAGCAGTTCCGGCCAGGGAAATTCACCCCTCCACTTT. Its translation is CASSSGQGNSPLHF.

A word on this clone: Other nucleotide sequences from this sample produce the same CDR3. The V gene is TRBV5-4, the J gene TRBJ2-3; possibly TRBD1 for D (5 bases). This CDR3 comprises 13 residues. Looked up from germline, CDR1 is SGHNT and CDR2 is YYREEE (reference sequence). V shed 0 bases and J shed 3 bases, with 5 bases lying between them. The CDR3 DNA is TGTGCCAGCAGCTTGGAGGGGACAGATACGCAGTATTTT. Translated: CASSLEGTDTQYF. Using reference TRBV5-4 and TRBJ2-3 for the parts outside the CDR3, the full variable domain is ETGVTQSPTHLIKTRGQQVTLRCSSQSGHNTVSWYQQALGQGPQFIFQYYREEENGRGNFPPRFSGLQFPNYSSELNVNALELDDSALYLCASSLEGTDTQYFGPGTRLTVL.

The chain recombines TRBV6-5 with TRBJ1-2; D may be TRBD1 (5 bases). This CDR3 contains 14 residues. Trimming pared 5 bases from V and 7 bases from J, leaving 17 bases between. CDR1 is MNHEY and CDR2 is SVGAGI in the germline V gene. CDR3 protein: CASSEQASSGGYTF. The CDR3 DNA reads as TGTGCCAGCAGTGAACAGGCTTCCTCCGGTGGCTACACCTTC.

Turning to this clone: Other DNA sequences in this specimen translate into the identical CDR3. The chain has TRBV5-1 and TRBJ2-7; D is undetermined. In germline, CDR1 is SGHRS, CDR2 YFSETQ. The length of the CDR3 is 13 residues. V was trimmed by 0 bases and J by 3 bases, leaving 7 bases between them. The chain's CDR3 is CASSLVPDYEQYF. Here the CDR3 DNA reads TGCGCCAGCAGCTTGGTTCCGGACTACGAGCAGTACTTC.

The chain uses TRBV10-1 and TRBJ2-7, with a tentative D call TRBD2 (6 bases). Germline V gives CDR1 WNHNN, CDR2 SYGVQD (reference sequence). V was shortened by 4 bases and J by 4 bases, with 17 bases between the two germline ends. This CDR3 has 15 residues. The CDR3 coding sequence is TGCGCCAGCAGTGTGAACCCGGGACTGGGGTACGAGCAGTACTTC. Residues: CASSVNPGLGYEQYF.

The chain employs TRBV10-3 and TRBJ2-1; 8 bases match TRBD1. The CDR3 is 12 amino acids. The junction had 6 bases not matched to a gene; V was cut back by 10 bases and J by 7 bases. Germline V gene sequence: CDR1 ENHRY, CDR2 SYGVKD. The CDR3 sequence: CATRTGQNEQFF. In DNA form, the CDR3 reads TGTGCCACGAGGACAGGGCAGAATGAGCAGTTCTTC.

This sequence joins TRBV6-6 and TRBJ2-7, with 11 bases fitting TRBD1. The ends lost 2 bases at V and 3 bases at J; junction bases unmatched: 3. There are 15 residues in the CDR3. The V gene's germline CDR1 is MNHNY and CDR2 SVGAGI (reference sequence). The CDR3 reads CASSYRGQGDYEQYF. The CDR3 DNA sequence: TGTGCCAGCAGTTACCGGGGACAGGGGGACTACGAGCAGTACTTC.

The chain is built from TRBV6-6 and TRBJ2-7; D ambiguous. The CDR3 consists of 13 residues. The germline V gene has CDR1 MNHNY and CDR2 SVGAGI (reference sequence). V lost 6 bases, J lost 6 bases, and 15 bases lay in between. The CDR3 loop is CASSSRTPGEQYF. CDR3 in DNA: TGTGCCAGCAGCTCTCGGACCCCCGGCGAGCAGTACTTC.

In its sample, this clone was seen once. This rearrangement joins TRBV30 to TRBJ1-3; possibly TRBD1 for D (5 bases). Germline CDR1 GTSNPN, CDR2 SVGIG (reference sequence). V was shortened by 7 bases and J by 0 bases, with 13 bases between the two germline ends. The CDR3 runs to 14 residues. CDR3 in amino acids: CAFAPGSSGNTIYF. In DNA, the CDR3 is TGTGCCTTTGCCCCAGGGAGCTCTGGAAACACCATATATTTT. The complete variable domain, with remaining parts taken from reference TRBV30 and TRBJ1-3, reads SQTIHQWPATLVQPVGSPLSLECTVEGTSNPNLYWYRQAAGRGLQLLFYSVGIGQISSEVPQNLSASRPQDRQFILSSKKLLLSDSGFYLCAFAPGSSGNTIYFGEGSWLTVV.

Only one count was recorded for this clone. The chain has TRBV6-5 and TRBJ1-2; possibly TRBD1 for D (6 bases). V lost 7 bases to trimming and J lost 4 bases, with 16 bases between them. The CDR3 covers 14 residues. Germline V lookup: CDR1 MNHEY, CDR2 SVGAGI. CDR3 in DNA: TGTGCCAGCACGCAAGGGGGGCTTGGCTATGGCTACACCTTC. This encodes CASTQGGLGYGYTF.

The V gene is TRBV30, the J gene TRBJ1-4, with TRBD1 matching over 9 bases. V lost 3 bases, J lost 5 bases, and 7 bases stayed unmatched. The germline V gene encodes CDR1 GTSNPN and CDR2 SVGIG (reference sequence). This CDR3 is built from 15 residues. This CDR3 is CAWRVRDRVNEKLFF. Here the CDR3 DNA reads TGTGCCTGGAGAGTACGGGACAGGGTAAATGAAAAACTGTTTTTT. Combining the CDR3 with reference TRBV30 and TRBJ1-4 gives the whole variable domain SQTIHQWPATLVQPVGSPLSLECTVEGTSNPNLYWYRQAAGRGLQLLFYSVGIGQISSEVPQNLSASRPQDRQFILSSKKLLLSDSGFYLCAWRVRDRVNEKLFFGSGTQLSVL.

V and J are TRBV2 and TRBJ1-2, with D perhaps matching TRBD1 (5 bases). V lost 8 bases, J lost 5 bases, and 12 bases lay in between. The CDR3 length is 12 residues. Germline V lookup: CDR1 SNHLY, CDR2 FYNNEI. The CDR3 DNA reads TGTGCCAGCCCCCGAGACAGTTATGGCTACACCTTC. Translated, it gives CASPRDSYGYTF.

In regard to this clone: Distinct nucleotide sequences in the sample also encode this CDR3. J is TRBJ1-1 and V is TRBV18, with no clear D. Between the trimmed V and J ends, which lost 3 bases and 1 base, there was a span of 9 bases. Germline lookup yields CDR1 KGHSH and CDR2 LQKENI. The CDR3 is made up of 14 amino acids. This CDR3 reads CASSPGQTNTEAFF. DNA of the CDR3: TGTGCCAGCTCACCTGGGCAGACGAACACTGAAGCTTTCTTT.